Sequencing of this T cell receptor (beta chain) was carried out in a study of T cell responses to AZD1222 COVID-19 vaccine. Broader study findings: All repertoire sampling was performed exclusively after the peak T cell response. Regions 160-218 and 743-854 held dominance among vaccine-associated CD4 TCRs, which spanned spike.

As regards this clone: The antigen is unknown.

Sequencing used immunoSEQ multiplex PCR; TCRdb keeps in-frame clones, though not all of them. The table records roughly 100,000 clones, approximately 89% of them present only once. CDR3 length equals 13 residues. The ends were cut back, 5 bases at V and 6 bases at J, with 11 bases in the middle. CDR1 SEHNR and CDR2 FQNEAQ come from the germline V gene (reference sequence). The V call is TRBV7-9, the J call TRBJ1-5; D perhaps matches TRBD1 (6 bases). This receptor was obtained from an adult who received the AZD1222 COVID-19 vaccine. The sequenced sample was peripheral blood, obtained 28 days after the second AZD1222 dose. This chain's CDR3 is CASSTGSSQPQHF. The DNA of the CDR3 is TGTGCCAGCAGCACAGGGTCCAGTCAGCCCCAGCATTTT.